This T cell receptor beta chain was identified during a study of identical twins. A universal primer site was created by template switching, with the cDNA bearing unique molecular identifiers. A single record per CDR3 protein comes from TCRdb applying MiXCR to the 5' RACE reads. The repertoire includes some 1,600,000 distinct CDR3 sequences, 32% of them detected once, and approximately 0.25% sits in the top ten. The CDR3 consists of 13 residues. Per the germline V gene, CDR1 is ENHRY and CDR2 is SYGVKD. The trim removed 5 bases at V and 3 bases at J, leaving 2 bases unmatched. General observations from the study: Fewer insertions characterized abundant cord blood beta clonotypes, whereas memory repertoires showed none. When twins shared out-of-frame alpha sequences, those sequences had excess low generation probability.

This clonotype was recorded a few times. Its antigen is currently unknown. The clonotype comes from a newborn girl in good health. V gene TRBV10-3 combines with J gene TRBJ2-3, with 7 bases identical to TRBD2. Sequences were obtained from cord blood. The CDR3 sequence: CAISWGGTDTQYF. In nucleotides, the CDR3 is TGTGCCATCAGTTGGGGGGGGACAGATACGCAGTATTTT.